A single sample gave rise to the 12 T cell receptor beta chains below, sequenced in a study of regulatory T cells in long-lasting Graves disease (dated by TCRdb to the early 2020s). The sample's time point label, decoded: newly diagnosed GD, antithyroid drugs for less than 3 months. For both TCR sequencing and RNA sequencing, RNA was extracted from PBMCs using TRIzol. Libraries were prepared through multiplex PCR. This sample was sequenced with an Illumina HiSeq 4000. CDR3 regions were amplified by Arm-PCR with iRepertoire HTBI primers to construct TCR beta libraries. TCRdb passed the public sequencing reads through fastp at Q25 and MiXCR, retaining productive beta sequences. Every CDR3 protein is listed once, alongside the most common genes and DNA of its rows. The sample yields around 450,000 distinct CDR3 sequences; under 20% were counted once. The top ten hold about 12% of the sample. These data also featured in a second study, about T cells in Graves' hyperthyroidism and ophthalmopathy.

Source: peripheral blood mononuclear cells (PBMCs), taken at new diagnosis, from a patient treated with antithyroid drugs. The receptors originated from a man between 35 and 55 years old with Graves disease. Donor details come from another sample of the same person, matched by shared clones.

The genes are TRBV18 and TRBJ1-2; D ambiguous. The CDR3 spans 13 residues. Between the trimmed V and J ends, which lost 3 bases and 6 bases, there was a span of 11 bases. Germline CDR1 KGHSH, CDR2 LQKENI. CDR3 DNA: TGTGCCAGCTCACCCTCAACGGGAGATGGCTACACCTTC. Its translation: CASSPSTGDGYTF.

This sequence joins TRBV9 and TRBJ2-1, with 8 positions matching TRBD2. This CDR3 contains 16 residues. Germline loops: CDR1 SGDLS, CDR2 YYNGEE. V was clipped by 1 base and J by 10 bases; unmatched bases: 13. CDR3: CASSVQASGSQGEQFF. In DNA form, the CDR3 reads TGTGCCAGCAGCGTACAGGCTAGCGGGTCCCAGGGGGAGCAGTTCTTC.

This clonotype has a count of ten or more. The chain is built from TRBV9 and TRBJ2-7; D is unclear. V was clipped by 3 bases and J by 0 bases, with 7 bases between them. Germline-derived CDR1 and CDR2 are SGDLS and YYNGEE. The CDR3 contains 13 residues. CDR3 in amino acids: CASSGINSYEQYF. The CDR3 bases are TGTGCCAGCAGCGGTATCAACTCCTACGAGCAGTACTTC.

This clonotype came up many times. The CDR3 is CASSSRGALANTEAFF. The CDR3 nucleotides read TGTGCCAGCAGCTCCAGAGGGGCTTTGGCTAACACTGAAGCTTTCTTT. V usage is TRBV11-2 and J usage is TRBJ1-1; tentatively, D is TRBD1 (5 bases). Trimming stripped 4 bases from V and 2 bases from J, with 17 bases between. CDR3 length: 16 residues. CDR1 and CDR2 from the germline V gene are SGHAT and FQNNGV.

The chain carries TRBV12-5 and TRBJ2-7; 10 bases agree with TRBD2. Germline CDR1 and CDR2: LGHNT and FRNRAP. The V segment lost 1 base and the J segment 0 bases; nucleotides outside the gene matches: 6. The CDR3 is 17 amino acids. As DNA, the CDR3 is TGTGCTAGTGGTTTGGCAGTAGCGGGAGGTGCCTCCTACGAGCAGTACTTC. Its translation is CASGLAVAGGASYEQYF.

This clonotype was counted many times. The germline gene is not matched at one end of the junction; a read error may be the cause. The CDR3 loop is CASSSRLAGSYNEQFF. The CDR3 DNA sequence: TGTGCTAGCAGCTCCCGACTAGCAGGCTCCTACAATGAGCAGTTCTTC. The rearrangement joins TRBV7-7 to TRBJ2-1; TRBD2 aligns across 7 bases. The CDR3 consists of 16 residues. Germline V lookup: CDR1 SSHAT, CDR2 FNYEAQ (reference sequence).

This clonotype was seen a handful of times. The chain has TRBV10-1 and TRBJ2-1; maybe TRBD2 (5 bases). V was shortened by 2 bases and J by 8 bases, with 10 bases between the two germline ends. This CDR3 region has 13 residues. CDR1 is WNHNN, CDR2 SYGVQD, per germline (reference sequence). CDR3 bases: TGCGCCAGCAGTGAGAGGGCCGGGGATGAGCAGTTCTTC. It encodes CASSERAGDEQFF.

This clonotype was recorded many times. V is TRBV11-2 and J is TRBJ2-1; 7 bases align to TRBD2. The CDR3 has 17 amino acids. CDR1 is SGHAT and CDR2 is FQNNGV in the germline V gene. V shed 4 bases, J shed 1 base, and the junction held 10 bases outside the gene matches. DNA for the CDR3: TGTGCCAGCAGCTCCTTGAGAGGGCGGGAGTCCTACAATGAGCAGTTCTTC. It translates to CASSSLRGRESYNEQFF. Using reference TRBV11-2 and TRBJ2-1 for the parts outside the CDR3, the full variable domain is EAGVAQSPRYKIIEKRQSVAFWCNPISGHATLYWYQQILGQGPKLLIQFQNNGVVDDSQLPKDRFSAERLKGVDSTLKIQPAKLEDSAVYLCASSSLRGRESYNEQFFGPGTRLTVL.

This clonotype has a count of ten or more. V and J are TRBV6-1 and TRBJ2-1, with TRBD2 matching over 8 bases. The V gene end was trimmed by 7 bases and the J gene end by 3 bases; junction bases not matched to a gene: 5. Per the germline V gene, CDR1 is MNHNS and CDR2 is SASEGT. This CDR3 has 14 amino acids. In nucleotides, the CDR3 is TGTGCCAGCATCTATAGCGGGAACTACAATGAGCAGTTCTTC. Translating gives CASIYSGNYNEQFF.

Ten or more counts support this clonotype. V is TRBV12-3 or TRBV12-4 and J is TRBJ2-7; D remains unclear. The ends were cut back, 3 bases at V and 3 bases at J, with 9 bases in the middle. This CDR3 region has 13 residues. For the CDR3, the DNA is TGTGCCAGCAGTTTCGAGGTCCACTACGAGCAGTACTTC. It encodes CASSFEVHYEQYF.

There are a few counts of this clonotype. The gene calls are TRBV27 and TRBJ2-4; D gene uncertain. The CDR3 is made up of 13 amino acids. V shed 0 bases and J shed 4 bases, with 4 bases lying between them. Per germline, CDR1 MNHEY and CDR2 SMNVEV (reference sequence). The CDR3 nucleotides are TGTGCCAGCAGTTTATCAAAAAAAAACATTCAGTACTTC. Protein sequence: CASSLSKKNIQYF.

V is TRBV14 and J is TRBJ1-4, with TRBD1 as a possible D gene (5 bases). CDR1 is SGHDN, CDR2 FVKESK, per germline. CDR3 length equals 15 residues. V lost 3 bases to trimming and J lost 3 bases, with 11 bases between them. The chain's CDR3 is CASSHSRGPNEKLFF. CDR3 coding DNA: TGTGCCAGCAGCCATTCAAGGGGCCCTAATGAAAAACTGTTTTTT.